This T cell receptor (beta chain) was observed in a study of blood T cell repertoires in COVID-19. Whole-study context: The study drew acute and convalescent COVID-19 samples from the United States, Italy and Spain. From T cells, B-cell-depleted T cells, or PBMCs came the material, which was cDNA or gDNA.

In germline, CDR1 is SGHDT, CDR2 YYEEEE. This CDR3 is built from 19 residues. J was trimmed by 0 bases and V by 4 bases; bases with no gene match: 14. Authors' data handling: Using reference gene primer amplification, nucleated cell counts were estimated. Measured with immunoSEQ multiplex PCR; TCRdb has only the in-frame clones, and not every one. V and J calls and clone size follow that table, whereas D and trimming were derived from the DNA. The sample holds about 140,000 clones, 84% seen once. J is TRBJ2-1 and V is TRBV5-6, with 9 bases matching TRBD2. The sequenced sample consisted of peripheral blood. This TCR was sampled from a human donor in a cohort sampled during active COVID-19. The CDR3 DNA is TGTGCCAGCAGCATCCAAGGAGACCTTAGCGGGGGCTCCTACAATGAGCAGTTCTTC. This encodes CASSIQGDLSGGSYNEQFF.